A single sample is the source of the 27 T cell receptor beta chains below, sequenced in a study of T cell repertoires in cytomegalovirus infection. Their antigens remain unidentified. TCRdb re-called the reads through MiXCR, storing one row per CDR3 protein. The table lists approximately 270,000 distinct CDR3 sequences, less than 25% of them singletons. The material sequenced was cultured PBMCs, taken from culture after CMV antigen stimulation. These receptors all come from a human donor in good health (CMV status not recorded). Some clones in this sample may be carry-over from other donors' samples.

This clonotype has at least ten counts. CDR3 nucleotide sequence: TGTGCCAGCAGCACTATAGGGGTGGTTTTGAATGGCTACACCTTC. Translating gives CASSTIGVVLNGYTF. This chain joins TRBV7-6 and TRBJ1-2, with D possibly matching TRBD1 (5 bases). V lost 5 bases and J 6 bases, leaving 19 bases between the germline ends. Per the germline V gene, CDR1 is SGHVS and CDR2 is FNYEAQ. CDR3 size: 15 residues.

Here the CDR3 DNA reads TGTGCCATCACAAACGGGGAGCTGTTTTTT. It is translated as CAITNGELFF. The chain has TRBV7-9 and TRBJ2-2; D not resolved. The germline gives CDR1 SEHNR, CDR2 FQNEAQ (reference sequence). This CDR3 region has 10 residues. The V end was cut by 10 bases, the J end by 7 bases, with 7 bases between. Together with reference TRBV7-9 and TRBJ2-2, the CDR3 gives the full variable domain: DTGVSQNPRHKITKRGQNVTFRCDPISEHNRLYWYRQTLGQGPEFLTYFQNEAQLEKSRLLSDRFSAERPKGSFSTLEIQRTEQGDSAMYLCAITNGELFFGEGSRLTVL.

The V call is TRBV4-1, the J call TRBJ1-1; D ambiguous. V gave up 2 bases and J gave up 4 bases, with 8 bases separating them. The CDR3 runs 13 residues. The germline V gene encodes CDR1 MGHRA and CDR2 YSYEKL. The CDR3 nucleotides are TGCGCCAGCAGCCAACAACCGGTCACTGAAGCTTTCTTT. This translates into CASSQQPVTEAFF.

This clonotype was picked up a small number of times. The chain carries TRBV2 and TRBJ2-5, with D possibly matching TRBD2 (5 bases). The CDR3 is 13 residues long. Trimming cost V 5 bases and J 4 bases, with 11 bases left between them. Germline V gives CDR1 SNHLY, CDR2 FYNNEI. CDR3 coding DNA: TGTGCCAGCAGTTACAACGCGGGAGAGACCCAGTACTTC. It translates to CASSYNAGETQYF.

This clonotype was found many times. The chain employs TRBV7-2 and TRBJ1-1; D uncertain. Germline loops: CDR1 SGHTA, CDR2 FQGNSA. The CDR3 contains 13 residues. Between the trimmed V and J ends, which lost 0 bases and 3 bases, there was a span of 5 bases. The CDR3 DNA sequence: TGTGCCAGCAGCTTAGCAGGGCACACTGAAGCTTTCTTT. This gives the protein CASSLAGHTEAFF.

This clonotype was counted many times. The rearrangement links TRBV6-1 to TRBJ2-7, with TRBD2 identical over 7 bases. The germline V gene encodes CDR1 MNHNS and CDR2 SASEGT. The CDR3 sequence is 15 residues long. The trim removed 8 bases at V and 1 base at J, leaving 11 bases unmatched. The CDR3 is CASVVSSGLSYEQYV. The CDR3 DNA reads TGTGCCAGCGTCGTGTCTAGCGGACTATCCTACGAGCAGTACGTC.

Comment on this clonotype: A much larger clone is a single base away; this may be a read error. This rearrangement joins TRBV4-1 to TRBJ2-1, with a possible D match to TRBD2 (5 bases). The CDR3 is 17 amino acids. Germline lookup yields CDR1 MGHRA and CDR2 YSYEKL. The V end lost 4 bases, the J end lost 0 bases, and 16 bases lay between the germline ends. Here the CDR3 reads CASSPASERISYNEQFF. In DNA, the CDR3 is TGCGCCAGCAGCCCGGCCAGCGAGCGGATCTCCTACAATGAGCAGTTCTTC.

The V gene is TRBV10-3, the J gene TRBJ1-1; D is possibly TRBD1 (5 bases). Germline CDR1 is ENHRY and CDR2 is SYGVKD. The length of the CDR3 is 15 residues. V lost 4 bases and J lost 2, with 14 bases in between. The CDR3 nucleotides read TGTGCCATCAGTGCGGAAGGGACGATTAACACTGAAGCTTTCTTT. Its translation is CAISAEGTINTEAFF.

V is TRBV15 and J is TRBJ2-5; D possibly corresponds to TRBD2 (7 bases). The V end was cut by 3 bases, the J end by 1 base, with 12 bases between. Germline V CDR1 and CDR2: LNHNV, YYDKDF (reference sequence). The CDR3 loop spans 15 amino acids. The CDR3 region is CATSRGGGSQETQYF. The DNA for the CDR3 is TGTGCCACCAGCAGGGGCGGGGGCTCCCAAGAGACCCAGTACTTC.

This clonotype was seen many times. The rearrangement links TRBV7-2 to TRBJ2-1; 14 bases are shared with TRBD2. This CDR3 comprises 18 residues. The germline gives CDR1 SGHTA, CDR2 FQGNSA. The V segment lost 2 bases and the J segment 5 bases; nucleotides outside the gene matches: 8. The DNA for the CDR3 is TGTGCCAGCAGCTTAATCGGGACTAGCGGGAGACTAGACAATGAGCAGTTCTTC. Its translation: CASSLIGTSGRLDNEQFF.

This clonotype appeared a few times. This chain connects TRBV6-2 or TRBV6-3 to TRBJ2-5, with 8 bases that match TRBD1. CDR3 size: 14 residues. The junction had 4 bases not matched to a gene; V was cut back by 2 bases and J by 5 bases. CDR1 is MNHEY and CDR2 is SVGEGT in the germline V gene. The CDR3 protein is CASSYGTGRETQYF. CDR3 DNA: TGTGCCAGCAGTTACGGGACAGGCAGGGAGACCCAGTACTTC.

CDR3 in DNA: TGCAGCGTCCCACCCCCTGACAGGGCACTGAACACTGAAGCTTTCTTT. Protein: CSVPPPDRALNTEAFF. The chain combines TRBV29-1 with TRBJ1-1, with TRBD1 matching over 7 bases. Germline trimming cut 6 bases from V and 0 bases from J; bases unmatched to any gene: 13. This CDR3 contains 16 residues. The germline V gene encodes CDR1 SQVTM and CDR2 ANQGSEA.

This clonotype was counted many times. The chain combines TRBV7-2 with TRBJ1-1, with TRBD1 identical over 7 bases. With V trimmed by 5 bases and J by 3 bases, 18 bases remained unmatched. CDR1 SGHTA and CDR2 FQGNSA come from the germline V gene. CDR3 size: 18 residues. The CDR3 is CASSLILGTARLDTEAFF. CDR3 sequence (DNA): TGTGCCAGCAGCCTCATACTCGGGACAGCCCGTTTGGACACTGAAGCTTTCTTT.

This chain links TRBV28 with TRBJ1-2; D perhaps matches TRBD1 (5 bases). This CDR3 contains 14 residues. V shed 2 bases and J shed 3 bases, with 10 bases lying between them. The germline V gene has CDR1 MDHEN and CDR2 SYDVKM. The CDR3 is CASSLGGVYYGYTF. In nucleotides, the CDR3 is TGTGCCAGCAGTTTAGGGGGTGTTTACTATGGCTACACCTTC.

This clonotype has only a few counts. This chain uses TRBV9 with TRBJ1-4, with D unclear. Germline CDR1 SGDLS, CDR2 YYNGEE. V was pared by 2 bases and J by 5 bases, with 16 bases between. This CDR3 has 16 amino acids. The CDR3 loop is CASSVGGDLGNEKLFF. In DNA, the CDR3 is TGTGCCAGCAGCGTCGGAGGAGACTTGGGGAATGAAAAACTGTTTTTT.

This clonotype was detected only a few times. The chain couples TRBV28 to TRBJ1-2; 7 bases fit TRBD1. CDR3 length: 15 residues. Trimming cost V 4 bases and J 2 bases; bases outside gene matches: 7. The germline V gene encodes CDR1 MDHEN and CDR2 SYDVKM. In DNA, the CDR3 is TGTGCCAGCAGTTCCCCCAGGGGGTTGAACTATGGCTACACCTTC. It specifies CASSSPRGLNYGYTF.

The chain has TRBV2 and TRBJ1-2; D gene uncertain. The length of the CDR3 is 11 residues. Germline loops: CDR1 SNHLY, CDR2 FYNNEI. Trimming left V 5 bases short and J 4 bases short, with 5 bases between. This chain's CDR3 is CASSWSYGYTF. In DNA form, the CDR3 reads TGTGCCAGCAGTTGGTCCTATGGCTACACCTTC.

This rearrangement joins TRBV4-1 to TRBJ2-1; D call uncertain. Germline V lookup: CDR1 MGHRA, CDR2 YSYEKL. Trimming pared 1 base from V and 1 base from J, leaving 8 bases between. The CDR3 loop spans 15 amino acids. The CDR3 here is CASSQGQLSYNEQFF. The DNA for the CDR3 is TGCGCCAGCAGCCAAGGCCAGCTTTCCTACAATGAGCAGTTCTTC.

V is TRBV4-3 and J is TRBJ2-1; D is ambiguous. This CDR3 comprises 17 residues. Germline V CDR1 and CDR2: LGHNA, YSLEER. Trimming shortened V by 1 base and J by 4 bases, and 17 bases separated the two germline ends. The CDR3 protein is CASSQVSGSSLYNEQFF. The CDR3, as DNA: TGCGCCAGCAGCCAAGTCTCCGGGTCATCCTTATACAATGAGCAGTTCTTC.

This clonotype was seen repeatedly, ten times or more. The J gene is TRBJ1-2, the V gene TRBV7-2; D unresolved. Trimming took off 0 bases at V and 2 bases at J, with 10 bases between the two ends. The CDR3 consists of 15 residues. Germline CDR1 reads SGHTA; CDR2 reads FQGNSA. CDR3 region: CASSLARTANYGYTF. In nucleotides, the CDR3 is TGTGCCAGCAGCTTAGCCAGGACGGCAAACTATGGCTACACCTTC.

This chain links TRBV18 with TRBJ1-1; TRBD1 might be the D (5 bases). Trimming removed 6 bases at V and 8 bases at J, with 19 bases between. The germline V gene encodes CDR1 KGHSH and CDR2 LQKENI. The CDR3 sequence is 14 residues long. The DNA of the CDR3 is TGTGCCAGCTCTGAGACCCAGGGCTTTGACGAAGCTTTCTTT. Amino acids: CASSETQGFDEAFF.

J is TRBJ2-1 and V is TRBV9, with D hard to call. Looked up from germline, CDR1 is SGDLS and CDR2 is YYNGEE. Trimming removed 0 bases from V and 9 bases from J, with 4 bases in between. The CDR3 consists of 11 residues. CDR3 sequence (DNA): TGTGCCAGCAGCGTAGAGGGTGAGCAGTTCTTC. Translated, it gives CASSVEGEQFF.

V usage is TRBV6-2 or TRBV6-3 and J usage is TRBJ2-1; TRBD1 matches 11 bases. Trimming at V came to 6 bases and at J to 8 bases, leaving 9 bases not matched to a gene. Germline CDR1 MNHEY, CDR2 SVGEGT. This CDR3 is 15 amino acids long. The CDR3: CASRPGTGGNYEQFF. CDR3 sequence (DNA): TGTGCCAGCAGACCCGGGACAGGGGGTAACTATGAGCAGTTCTTC.

This clonotype has more than one count but fewer than ten. CDR3 amino acids: CASSWDGEVNQPQHF. CDR3 coding DNA: TGCGCCAGCAGCTGGGACGGAGAAGTAAATCAGCCCCAGCATTTT. The chain links TRBV5-1 to TRBJ1-5, with D possibly matching TRBD1 (5 bases). Trimming left V 3 bases short and J 4 bases short, with 14 bases between. Germline V gene lookup returns CDR1 SGHRS and CDR2 YFSETQ. The CDR3 runs to 15 residues.

This chain links TRBV4-1 with TRBJ1-2, with 9 positions matching TRBD1. Per germline, CDR1 MGHRA and CDR2 YSYEKL. The V and J ends lost 0 bases and 7 bases, in that order; junction bases with no gene match: 9. The CDR3 sequence is 16 residues long. The CDR3 DNA reads TGCGCCAGCAGCCAAGATCGGTGGGGGACAGGGTCTGGCTACACCTTC. Translating it yields CASSQDRWGTGSGYTF.

This clonotype was observed a handful of times. The gene calls are TRBV29-1 and TRBJ2-3, with TRBD1 matching 8 bases. Per the germline V gene, CDR1 is SQVTM and CDR2 is ANQGSEA. This CDR3 region has 14 residues. The ends lost 0 bases at V and 13 bases at J; junction bases unmatched: 12. Here the CDR3 reads CSVEDPGGQVRKYF. In DNA form, the CDR3 reads TGCAGCGTTGAAGACCCCGGGGGACAGGTCCGCAAGTATTTT.

Concerning this clonotype itself: A read error is possible here, since a much larger clone lies one base away. Likely a read error: the CDR3 ends without its conserved phenylalanine or tryptophan. The chain uses TRBV12-3 or TRBV12-4 and TRBJ1-1; D is ambiguous. V was pared by 0 bases and J by 3 bases, with 8 bases between. This CDR3 has 14 amino acids. As DNA, the CDR3 is TGTGCCAGCAGTTTAGCCGGGGAGTACACTGAAGCTTTCTTA. Residues: CASSLAGEYTEAFL.